Listed here are 18 T cell receptor beta chains from one sample, sequenced in a study of shared clonotypes between healthy human individuals. Repertoires were generated with immunoSEQ multiplex PCR, while TCRdb's copy carries only in-frame clones and drops some. The sample has about a million clones, approximately 80% seen once. The sample comprised memory CD4+ T cells sorted from blood. Subset denoted: CD45RA-negative fraction. The receptors were sampled from a young man in good health.

The chain is built from TRBV5-1 and TRBJ2-1, with 11 bases lining up with TRBD1. The germline V gene encodes CDR1 SGHRS and CDR2 YFSETQ. CDR3 length: 15 residues. V lost 3 bases to trimming and J lost 5 bases; unmatched junction nucleotides: 4. Written as DNA, the CDR3 is TGCGCCAGCAGCTCGACGGGACAGGGGGACAATGAGCAGTTCTTC. The encoded protein is CASSSTGQGDNEQFF.

This clone has a handful of counts. The chain employs TRBV27 and TRBJ2-2; 8 bases align to TRBD1. Losses at the gene ends were 2 bases for V and 1 base for J; bases not matched to a gene: 0. Germline CDR1 reads MNHEY; CDR2 reads SMNVEV (reference sequence). CDR3 size: 15 residues. The CDR3 DNA reads TGTGCCAGCAGTTTAGACAGGGGGAACACCGGGGAGCTGTTTTTT. Translating it yields CASSLDRGNTGELFF.

The chain is built from TRBV5-6 and TRBJ2-7, with a possible D match to TRBD2 (5 bases). The germline V and J ends were trimmed by 1 base and 3 bases, with 14 bases remaining between them. This CDR3 spans 15 amino acids. CDR1 SGHDT and CDR2 YYEEEE come from the germline V gene. The CDR3 coding sequence is TGTGCCAGCAGCTTGCCGGCGGCCGGGGTCTACGAGCAGTACTTC. As protein: CASSLPAAGVYEQYF.

This clone was seen only a few times. The chain recombines TRBV5-5 with TRBJ2-5; no definite D call. The V gene's germline CDR1 is SGHKS and CDR2 YYEKEE (reference sequence). Trimming removed 3 bases at V and 4 bases at J, with 13 bases between. This CDR3 region has 14 residues. CDR3 bases: TGTGCCAGCAGCTCAGGCTCCTCCTTAGAGACCCAGTACTTC. As protein: CASSSGSSLETQYF.

Concerning this clone: Different DNA sequences within this sample yield the same CDR3. CDR3 DNA: TGTGCCAGTAGTTCCACAGGGAGGGAGACCCAGTACTTC. Protein sequence: CASSSTGRETQYF. The chain combines TRBV19 with TRBJ2-5, with D perhaps given as TRBD1 or TRBD2 (6 bases each). CDR3 length equals 13 residues. Germline V gene sequence: CDR1 LNHDA, CDR2 SQIVND (reference sequence). The V end was cut by 5 bases, the J end by 5 bases, with 12 bases between.

The chain is built from TRBV13 and TRBJ2-3; TRBD1 agrees at 9 bases. This CDR3 has 16 residues. Losses at the gene ends were 5 bases for V and 5 bases for J; bases not matched to a gene: 11. Per the germline V gene, CDR1 is PRHDT and CDR2 is FYEKMQ (reference sequence). CDR3 nucleotide sequence: TGTGCCAGCAGCGGCTATGGGGGACAGGGAGAAGATACGCAGTATTTT. This encodes CASSGYGGQGEDTQYF.

The rearrangement uses TRBV6-6 and TRBJ2-7; D possibly corresponds to TRBD1 (6 bases). With 0 bases removed from V and 7 bases from J, the gap between germline ends came to 7 bases. The germline V gene encodes CDR1 MNHNY and CDR2 SVGAGI (reference sequence). The CDR3 covers 12 residues. The CDR3 region is CASSYSRGEQYF. The CDR3 nucleotides are TGTGCCAGCAGTTACTCGAGGGGGGAGCAGTACTTC.

The chain recombines TRBV6-1 with TRBJ2-3; TRBD2 matches at 7 bases. After removal of 2 bases from V and 2 bases from J, the junction contained 4 bases not matched to a gene. CDR1 is MNHNS, CDR2 SASEGT, per germline. The CDR3 sequence is 15 residues long. CDR3 coding DNA: TGTGCCAGCAGTGAAAGCGGGGATTACACAGATACGCAGTATTTT. It yields the protein CASSESGDYTDTQYF.

The chain joins TRBV7-9 to TRBJ2-3; possible D gene TRBD2, 6 bases. The CDR3 is 15 amino acids. The germline V gene encodes CDR1 SEHNR and CDR2 FQNEAQ (reference sequence). V dropped 5 bases and J dropped 7 bases, with 19 bases sitting between them. The CDR3 sequence: CASSQIGTGENTQYF. CDR3 in DNA: TGTGCCAGCAGCCAGATCGGGACGGGGGAAAATACGCAGTATTTT.

In the case of this clone: Within the sample, other DNA sequences also encode this same CDR3. This chain connects TRBV19 to TRBJ2-5; D call uncertain. The germline gives CDR1 LNHDA, CDR2 SQIVND (reference sequence). This CDR3 contains 11 residues. The V end was cut by 6 bases, the J end by 2 bases, with 4 bases between. In DNA, the CDR3 is TGTGCCAGTAGCAATCAAGAGACCCAGTACTTC. This translates into CASSNQETQYF.

The sample holds one count of this clone. This chain uses TRBV11-2 with TRBJ2-3, with D possibly being TRBD2 (6 bases). Trimming cost V 1 base and J 6 bases, with 11 bases left between them. Germline V gene sequence: CDR1 SGHAT, CDR2 FQNNGV. The CDR3 runs to 14 residues. CDR3 nucleotides: TGTGCCAGCAGCTTAGGTAGCGGCATCGATACGCAGTATTTT. This encodes CASSLGSGIDTQYF.

This clone has just one count. The chain joins TRBV7-2 to TRBJ1-2; D unresolved. CDR1 and CDR2 from the germline V gene are SGHTA and FQGNSA. The CDR3 loop spans 13 amino acids. Between the trimmed V and J ends, which lost 6 bases and 7 bases, there was a span of 15 bases. CDR3 DNA: TGTGCCAGCAGACCACCCACGGGGTCTGGCTACACCTTC. Translated, it gives CASRPPTGSGYTF.

The chain is built from TRBV19 and TRBJ2-2; D not certain. Germline CDR1 LNHDA, CDR2 SQIVND (reference sequence). The CDR3 runs to 16 residues. V was shortened by 1 base and J by 4 bases, with 13 bases between the two germline ends. CDR3 nucleotides: TGTGCCAGTAGTATAGCGTCGTACCCGGGCACCGGGGAGCTGTTTTTT. Translated: CASSIASYPGTGELFF.

The chain has TRBV5-1 and TRBJ2-6, with a weak D call TRBD1 (6 bases). CDR3 length equals 17 residues. From germline, CDR1 is SGHRS and CDR2 YFSETQ. Trimming cost V 2 bases and J 0 bases, with 12 bases left between them. The CDR3 here is CASSFTGFPSGANVLTF. The CDR3 DNA is TGCGCCAGCAGCTTTACAGGGTTCCCCTCTGGGGCCAACGTCCTGACTTTC.

There are a few counts of this clone. V is TRBV19 and J is TRBJ2-1; 8 bases match TRBD2. The CDR3 has 14 amino acids. With V trimmed by 4 bases and J by 10 bases, 9 bases remained unmatched. Germline-derived CDR1 and CDR2 are LNHDA and SQIVND (reference sequence). For the CDR3, the DNA is TGTGCCAGTAGTAAGCGGGAGACTCGTGGGGAGCAGTTCTTC. Its protein product is CASSKRETRGEQFF.

This clone occurred once. The chain is built from TRBV5-5 and TRBJ2-5; TRBD1 matches 9 bases. This CDR3 region has 13 residues. V lost 5 bases, J lost 5 bases, and 4 bases stayed unmatched. The germline CDR1 and CDR2 sequences are SGHKS and YYEKEE (reference sequence). The CDR3 protein is CASSRDRVETQYF. CDR3 nucleotides: TGTGCCAGCAGTCGGGACAGGGTCGAGACCCAGTACTTC.

The chain carries TRBV2 and TRBJ1-6, with TRBD1 matching 7 bases. Germline V gene lookup returns CDR1 SNHLY and CDR2 FYNNEI. The trim removed 4 bases at V and 7 bases at J, leaving 7 bases unmatched. The CDR3 loop spans 15 amino acids. This CDR3 reads CASSARDSINSPLHF. DNA for the CDR3: TGTGCCAGCAGTGCCAGGGACAGTATAAATTCACCCCTCCACTTT.

Regarding this clone: A clone one base away is much larger, so this may be a read error. Other nucleotide sequences in the sample specify the same CDR3. The chain links TRBV5-1 to TRBJ2-2; D is ambiguous. Trimming took off 2 bases at V and 3 bases at J, with 2 bases between the two ends. Per germline, CDR1 SGHRS and CDR2 YFSETQ. The CDR3 runs 12 residues. The CDR3 DNA follows: TGCGCCAGCAGCTTAGACACCGGGGAGCTGTTTTTT. It yields the protein CASSLDTGELFF.